Below, 23 T cell receptor beta chains from the same sample are listed, as sequenced in a study of T cell responses to AZD1222 COVID-19 vaccine. Measured with immunoSEQ multiplex PCR; TCRdb has only the in-frame clones, and not every one. The table has hundreds of thousands of clones, more than 85% seen once; the top ten hold about 1%. Sample: peripheral blood, taken on day 0 of MenACWY control vaccination. Receptors were obtained from an adult in good health.

The J gene is TRBJ2-2, the V gene TRBV9; D remains unclear. CDR3 length: 12 amino acids. Between the trimmed V and J ends, which lost 3 bases and 6 bases, there was a span of 6 bases. In germline, CDR1 is SGDLS, CDR2 YYNGEE. The CDR3 nucleotides are TGTGCCAGCAGCGGGCGCGCCGGGGAGCTGTTTTTT. Residues: CASSGRAGELFF.

The chain employs TRBV6-5 and TRBJ1-2, with TRBD1 matching 9 bases. With V trimmed by 6 bases and J by 6 bases, 2 bases remained unmatched. The CDR3 sequence is 12 residues long. Germline V gene data show CDR1 as MNHEY and CDR2 as SVGAGI. The CDR3, as DNA: TGTGCCAGCAGGGGGACAGGGCATGGCTACACCTTC. Amino acids: CASRGTGHGYTF.

The rearrangement links TRBV5-6 to TRBJ1-2; 9 nucleotides agree with TRBD1. Germline lookup yields CDR1 SGHDT and CDR2 YYEEEE. The CDR3 totals 15 residues. Trimming removed 0 bases from V and 4 bases from J; junction bases left unmatched: 4. The CDR3 region is CASSLDGQGIYGYTF. CDR3 coding DNA: TGTGCCAGCAGCTTGGATGGACAGGGGATCTATGGCTACACCTTC. The entire variable domain, with the rest obtained from reference TRBV5-6 and TRBJ1-2, is as follows: DAGVTQSPTHLIKTRGQQVTLRCSPKSGHDTVSWYQQALGQGPQFIFQYYEEEERQRGNFPDRFSGHQFPNYSSELNVNALLLGDSALYLCASSLDGQGIYGYTFGSGTRLTVV.

This clone occurred a few times. V and J are TRBV7-2 and TRBJ1-2; 8 bases fit TRBD1. The V gene's germline CDR1 is SGHTA and CDR2 FQGNSA. The CDR3 has 16 amino acids. V trimming: 5 bases; J trimming: 2 bases; junction bases outside the gene matches: 10. CDR3 in DNA: TGTGCCAGCAGCCGCGATTACAGGGGGTCCAACTATGGCTACACCTTC. Translated, it gives CASSRDYRGSNYGYTF. Full variable domain (missing parts from reference TRBV7-2 and TRBJ1-2): GAGVSQSPSNKVTEKGKDVELRCDPISGHTALYWYRQSLGQGLEFLIYFQGNSAPDKSGLPSDRFSAERTGGSVSTLTIQRTQQEDSAVYLCASSRDYRGSNYGYTFGSGTRLTVV.

The rearrangement links TRBV30 to TRBJ1-5, with unresolved D. V shed 1 base and J shed 10 bases, with 11 bases lying between them. The V gene's germline CDR1 is GTSNPN and CDR2 SVGIG (reference sequence). This CDR3 spans 12 amino acids. The CDR3 DNA sequence: TGTGCCTGGAGTGATGGCCCAGGACCCCAGCATTTT. Its translation is CAWSDGPGPQHF.

The chain couples TRBV5-1 to TRBJ2-7; 9 nucleotides agree with TRBD1. This CDR3 spans 17 amino acids. The J segment lost 0 bases and the V segment lost 1 base, leaving 8 bases of the junction unmatched. The germline CDR1 and CDR2 sequences are SGHRS and YFSETQ. CDR3 in amino acids: CASSLRDRVPFSYEQYF. In DNA, the CDR3 is TGCGCCAGCAGCTTGAGGGACAGGGTTCCCTTCTCCTACGAGCAGTACTTC.

The chain couples TRBV4-1 to TRBJ2-1; 8 nucleotides match TRBD2. Germline CDR1 is MGHRA and CDR2 is YSYEKL. The ends lost 4 bases at V and 2 bases at J; junction bases unmatched: 4. The CDR3 runs 15 residues. The CDR3 coding sequence is TGCGCCAGCAGCCCAACTAGCGGCGCCTACAATGAGCAGTTCTTC. It yields the protein CASSPTSGAYNEQFF.

V gene TRBV6-6 combines with J gene TRBJ1-1, with a weak D call TRBD1 (5 bases). V was clipped by 0 bases and J by 3 bases, with 11 bases between them. The CDR3 sequence is 15 residues long. CDR1 and CDR2 from the germline V gene are MNHNY and SVGAGI (reference sequence). CDR3 coding DNA: TGTGCCAGCAGTTACTCGAGGGGATGGGACACTGAAGCTTTCTTT. It translates to CASSYSRGWDTEAFF.

The gene calls are TRBV7-3 and TRBJ2-1; 9 bases match TRBD2. Germline lookup yields CDR1 SGHTA and CDR2 FQGTGA. Trimming at V came to 5 bases and at J to 7 bases, leaving 12 bases not matched to a gene. This CDR3 comprises 16 residues. This CDR3 reads CASSPQGAGGPNEQFF. As DNA, the CDR3 is TGTGCCAGCAGCCCACAAGGGGCGGGGGGGCCGAATGAGCAGTTCTTC. The variable domain in full, with the rest retrieved from reference TRBV7-3 and TRBJ2-1, is GAGVSQTPSNKVTEKGKYVELRCDPISGHTALYWYRQSLGQGPEFLIYFQGTGAADDSGLPNDRFFAVRPEGSVSTLKIQRTERGDSAVYLCASSPQGAGGPNEQFFGPGTRLTVL.

This sequence joins TRBV28 and TRBJ1-1; D is unclear. This CDR3 spans 12 amino acids. V dropped 2 bases and J dropped 5 bases, with 6 bases sitting between them. The V gene's germline CDR1 is MDHEN and CDR2 SYDVKM. In nucleotides, the CDR3 is TGTGCCAGCAGTTTACGGGTGACTGAAGCTTTCTTT. It codes for CASSLRVTEAFF.

The J gene is TRBJ2-5, the V gene TRBV7-6; TRBD2 aligns across 8 bases. V gave up 0 bases and J gave up 5 bases; unmatched junction bases: 14. Germline CDR1 and CDR2: SGHVS and FNYEAQ. This CDR3 has 18 residues. The CDR3 nucleotides read TGTGCCAGCAGCTTAGCGGGGTTCGGGGGGGCCCGTCTCGAGACCCAGTACTTC. Translated: CASSLAGFGGARLETQYF.

This clone was recorded once. The chain combines TRBV6-1 with TRBJ2-7; no clear D gene. Looked up from germline, CDR1 is MNHNS and CDR2 is SASEGT. The CDR3 loop spans 11 amino acids. With 3 bases removed from V and 6 bases from J, the gap between germline ends came to 6 bases. The CDR3 region has the DNA TGTGCCAGCAGTGATTGGCCCGAGCAGTACTTC. It is translated as CASSDWPEQYF.

The chain joins TRBV25-1 to TRBJ1-6; 10 nucleotides match TRBD1. The CDR3 runs to 16 residues. Trimming cost V 5 bases and J 6 bases; bases outside gene matches: 7. Germline CDR1 reads MGHDK; CDR2 reads SYGVNS. Here the CDR3 reads CASSSPRQGANSPLHF. CDR3 DNA: TGTGCCAGCAGTAGTCCTCGACAGGGGGCTAATTCACCCCTCCACTTT.

The chain couples TRBV30 to TRBJ1-2, with D unclear. CDR1 is GTSNPN and CDR2 is SVGIG in the germline V gene (reference sequence). This CDR3 region has 12 residues. V was clipped by 4 bases and J by 0 bases, with 6 bases between them. The CDR3 DNA is TGTGCCTGGAACCCAGCTAACTATGGCTACACCTTC. It codes for CAWNPANYGYTF. The variable domain in full, completed from reference TRBV30 and TRBJ1-2, reads SQTIHQWPATLVQPVGSPLSLECTVEGTSNPNLYWYRQAAGRGLQLLFYSVGIGQISSEVPQNLSASRPQDRQFILSSKKLLLSDSGFYLCAWNPANYGYTFGSGTRLTVV.

The chain employs TRBV13 and TRBJ2-3; 16 bases agree with TRBD2. CDR1 is PRHDT and CDR2 is FYEKMQ in the germline V gene (reference sequence). Trimming at V came to 3 bases and at J to 3 bases, leaving 6 bases not matched to a gene. This CDR3 comprises 18 residues. The CDR3 here is CASSFPGLAGGRTDTQYF. The CDR3 nucleotides read TGTGCCAGCAGCTTTCCGGGACTAGCGGGGGGGCGGACAGATACGCAGTATTTT.

The chain is built from TRBV2 and TRBJ2-2, with unresolved D. This CDR3 region has 14 residues. Trimming removed 4 bases at V and 6 bases at J, with 12 bases between. Looked up from germline, CDR1 is SNHLY and CDR2 is FYNNEI. The CDR3 here is CASSGRLGPGELFF. Here the CDR3 DNA reads TGTGCCAGCAGTGGGCGTTTAGGTCCCGGGGAGCTGTTTTTT.

The V call is TRBV5-1, the J call TRBJ2-7, with D maybe TRBD1 (6 bases). Germline V gene data show CDR1 as SGHRS and CDR2 as YFSETQ. CDR3 size: 13 residues. The V end was cut by 5 bases, the J end by 3 bases, with 12 bases between. Here the CDR3 DNA reads TGCGCCAGCAGATTTTCGACAGGCTACGAGCAGTACTTC. It specifies CASRFSTGYEQYF. Supplemented by reference TRBV5-1 and TRBJ2-7, the full variable domain reads KAGVTQTPRYLIKTRGQQVTLSCSPISGHRSVSWYQQTPGQGLQFLFEYFSETQRNKGNFPGRFSGRQFSNSRSEMNVSTLELGDSALYLCASRFSTGYEQYFGPGTRLTVT.

This chain links TRBV6-5 with TRBJ1-5; TRBD1 might be the D (6 bases). The CDR3 sequence is 14 residues long. CDR1 and CDR2 from the germline V gene are MNHEY and SVGAGI. The V and J ends lost 6 bases and 6 bases respectively, with 15 bases between them. CDR3 sequence (DNA): TGTGCCAGCAGCGGTCGGGGGGCAGGTCAGCCCCAGCATTTT. As protein: CASSGRGAGQPQHF.

The chain carries TRBV29-1 and TRBJ2-3; 9 nucleotides match TRBD2. The CDR3 has 17 residues. Germline V CDR1 and CDR2: SQVTM, ANQGSEA. Losses at the gene ends were 7 bases for V and 3 bases for J; bases not matched to a gene: 17. Here the CDR3 reads CSAAPWVSGGVTDTQYF. The DNA of the CDR3 is TGCAGCGCCGCGCCTTGGGTTAGCGGGGGAGTAACAGATACGCAGTATTTT.

This clone showed up just once. The V and J genes are TRBV5-1 and TRBJ1-6; D might be TRBD1 (6 bases). V lost 4 bases, J lost 10 bases, and 15 bases lay in between. The CDR3 length is 14 residues. Germline CDR1 SGHRS, CDR2 YFSETQ. This CDR3 is CASSQGNGESPLHF. The CDR3 bases are TGCGCCAGCAGCCAGGGGAACGGGGAATCACCCCTCCACTTT.

The gene calls are TRBV4-3 and TRBJ2-3; tentative D call: TRBD2 (6 bases). The CDR3 has 17 amino acids. The V end was cut by 5 bases, the J end by 0 bases, with 18 bases between. The germline CDR1 and CDR2 sequences are LGHNA and YSLEER. The CDR3: CASSSSPSATSTDTQYF. The CDR3 nucleotides are TGCGCCAGCAGCTCAAGCCCTAGCGCCACTAGCACAGATACGCAGTATTTT.

V is TRBV11-3 and J is TRBJ2-3; the D is unclear. The V end was cut by 5 bases, the J end by 2 bases, with 11 bases between. Germline CDR1 is SGHNT and CDR2 is YENEEA. This CDR3 region has 14 residues. CDR3 protein: CASSPSLATDTQYF. The CDR3 bases are TGTGCCAGCAGCCCCTCGTTGGCCACAGATACGCAGTATTTT.

The CDR3 here is CASSIGRGANIQYF. The CDR3 coding sequence is TGTGCCAGTAGTATAGGCAGGGGAGCGAACATTCAGTACTTC. The chain combines TRBV19 with TRBJ2-4, with D maybe TRBD1 (6 bases). Per germline, CDR1 LNHDA and CDR2 SQIVND (reference sequence). The CDR3 spans 14 residues. V was cut by 1 base and J by 7 bases, with 11 bases left in between.